A single sample gave rise to the 32 T cell receptor beta chains below, sequenced in a study of T-cell reconstitution after alpha-beta-depleted transplantation in children. Preparation of the TCRbeta library was carried out with unique molecular identifiers. TCRdb itself ran the PCR reads through MiXCR, one entry per CDR3 protein. The sample shows approximately 590,000 distinct CDR3 sequences, roughly a tenth of them seen only once. The material was PBMCs from the stem cell graft donor, obtained from the stem cell graft. The receptors were gathered from a human donor who donated a stem cell graft to a child with acute myeloid leukemia.

This clonotype showed up just a few times. V is TRBV4-3 and J is TRBJ2-7; TRBD2 agrees at 7 bases. V trimming: 3 bases; J trimming: 3 bases; junction bases outside the gene matches: 8. The germline CDR1 and CDR2 sequences are LGHNA and YSLEER. CDR3 size: 15 residues. CDR3 sequence reads: CASSHGLAESYEQYF. CDR3 in DNA: TGCGCCAGCAGCCACGGTCTAGCGGAGAGCTACGAGCAGTACTTC.

This clonotype appeared a few times. V gene TRBV6-5 combines with J gene TRBJ2-3; 7 bases agree with TRBD1. Looked up from germline, CDR1 is MNHEY and CDR2 is SVGAGI. The CDR3 runs 14 residues. V lost 6 bases, J lost 2 bases, and 5 bases stayed unmatched. The CDR3 is CASRRTGATDTQYF. The CDR3 DNA is TGTGCCAGCAGACGGACAGGAGCCACAGATACGCAGTATTTT.

This clonotype was detected ten times or more. The chain employs TRBV20-1 and TRBJ2-1; no clear D gene. This CDR3 comprises 11 residues. Between the trimmed V and J ends, which lost 2 bases and 12 bases, there was a span of 11 bases. Looked up from germline, CDR1 is DFQATT and CDR2 is SNEGSKA (reference sequence). The CDR3 sequence: CSARTSGVQFF. Written as DNA, the CDR3 is TGCAGTGCTAGAACCTCTGGAGTGCAGTTCTTC.

This sequence joins TRBV3-1 and TRBJ2-7; TRBD1 matches 11 bases. This CDR3 has 15 residues. CDR1 LGHDT and CDR2 YNNKEL come from the germline V gene (reference sequence). J gave up 3 bases and V 5 bases, and 6 bases lay outside the gene matches. The chain's CDR3 is CASSSRTGGGYEQYF. The CDR3 region has the DNA TGTGCCAGCAGCTCCCGGACAGGGGGCGGCTACGAGCAGTACTTC.

The V and J genes are TRBV3-1 and TRBJ2-1; 8 bases line up with TRBD1. From germline, CDR1 is LGHDT and CDR2 YNNKEL (reference sequence). The V gene end was trimmed by 1 base and the J gene end by 8 bases; junction bases not matched to a gene: 4. CDR3 length: 14 amino acids. The CDR3 DNA sequence: TGTGCCAGCAGCCAAGTTGGACAGGGCGATGAGCAGTTCTTC. It translates to CASSQVGQGDEQFF.

This clonotype was detected ten times or more. The chain carries TRBV7-3 and TRBJ2-2; 8 bases match TRBD2. Germline CDR1 SGHTA, CDR2 FQGTGA. The V gene end was trimmed by 5 bases and the J gene end by 5 bases; junction bases not matched to a gene: 7. The CDR3 loop spans 15 amino acids. The CDR3 reads CASSQPGLGTGELFF. DNA for the CDR3: TGTGCCAGCAGCCAGCCGGGACTAGGGACCGGGGAGCTGTTTTTT.

The chain has TRBV12-3 or TRBV12-4 and TRBJ2-1; no reliable D call. The CDR3 runs 12 residues. V was pared by 2 bases and J by 7 bases, with 6 bases between. The DNA for the CDR3 is TGTGCCAGCAGTTTACAGTCTAATGAGCAGTTCTTC. Its translation is CASSLQSNEQFF.

This clonotype occurred a few times. The V gene is TRBV25-1, the J gene TRBJ2-1, with 10 nucleotides matching TRBD1. With V trimmed by 2 bases and J by 6 bases, 10 bases remained unmatched. The germline V gene encodes CDR1 MGHDK and CDR2 SYGVNS. The length of the CDR3 is 17 residues. The CDR3 is CASSEGGQGRVGNEQFF. The DNA of the CDR3 is TGTGCCAGCAGTGAAGGGGGACAGGGGAGGGTTGGCAATGAGCAGTTCTTC.

This clonotype was detected ten times or more. The gene calls are TRBV29-1 and TRBJ2-1; 12 nucleotides match TRBD2. Germline V gene sequence: CDR1 SQVTM, CDR2 ANQGSEA. The CDR3 spans 16 residues. V lost 4 bases and J lost 4; bases outside the gene matches: 8. The CDR3 region has the DNA TGCAGCGTTGGGCTAGCGGGAGGGAGATCATACAATGAGCAGTTCTTC. Its translation is CSVGLAGGRSYNEQFF.

In DNA form, the CDR3 reads TGCAGTGCCAGGGCTAGTGGCCCAGATACGCAGTATTTT. Residues: CSARASGPDTQYF. The chain joins TRBV20-1 to TRBJ2-3, with D possibly matching TRBD1 (5 bases). With 6 bases removed from V and 4 bases from J, the gap between germline ends came to 14 bases. The CDR3 is 13 residues long. Looked up from germline, CDR1 is DFQATT and CDR2 is SNEGSKA (reference sequence).

The rearrangement links TRBV3-1 to TRBJ2-1; 11 bases align to TRBD2. The germline V gene has CDR1 LGHDT and CDR2 YNNKEL (reference sequence). CDR3 size: 14 residues. V shed 4 bases, J shed 8 bases, and the junction held 4 bases outside the gene matches. The CDR3 DNA sequence: TGTGCCAGCAGCCTAGTAGCGGGAGGGGATGAGCAGTTCTTC. Protein: CASSLVAGGDEQFF.

The sample holds many counts of this clonotype. This rearrangement joins TRBV12-3 or TRBV12-4 to TRBJ2-7; D unclear. V lost 6 bases, J lost 6 bases, and 15 bases lay in between. CDR3 length: 13 residues. The DNA for the CDR3 is TGTGCCAGCAGCGCGCTAGTTGGCGGCGAGCAGTACTTC. Its translation is CASSALVGGEQYF.

The rearrangement links TRBV9 to TRBJ2-7; 10 nucleotides agree with TRBD1. This CDR3 is 15 amino acids long. V lost 3 bases and J lost 3; bases outside the gene matches: 6. CDR1 and CDR2 (germline): SGDLS, YYNGEE. The CDR3 DNA follows: TGTGCCAGCAGCGCTGGGGACAGGGGTGTCTACGAGCAGTACTTC. It codes for CASSAGDRGVYEQYF.

In its sample, this clonotype was seen a few times. The chain recombines TRBV20-1 with TRBJ2-5, with D perhaps matching TRBD2 (6 bases). The CDR3 length is 16 residues. Germline loops: CDR1 DFQATT, CDR2 SNEGSKA (reference sequence). Deletions cut 1 base from V and 4 bases from J, with 19 bases between. For the CDR3, the DNA is TGCAGTGCTAGAGCCCTAATTCCGGGAGTTGGAGAGACCCAGTACTTC. Translated: CSARALIPGVGETQYF.

The chain uses TRBV12-3 or TRBV12-4 and TRBJ1-3; tentatively, D is TRBD1 (6 bases). Trimming stripped 8 bases from V and 4 bases from J, with 24 bases between. CDR3 length equals 17 residues. In DNA form, the CDR3 reads TGTGCCAGCGCGGGACCCAACAGGGTCCCTAGGGGAAACACCATATATTTT. Its protein product is CASAGPNRVPRGNTIYF.

The V and J genes are TRBV20-1 and TRBJ1-2, with a weak D call TRBD1 (5 bases). Trimming shortened V by 1 base and J by 2 bases, and 8 bases separated the two germline ends. This CDR3 has 13 amino acids. Germline V gives CDR1 DFQATT, CDR2 SNEGSKA (reference sequence). The CDR3 region is CSARGPGNYGYTF. CDR3 sequence (DNA): TGCAGTGCTAGAGGTCCAGGGAACTATGGCTACACCTTC.

This clonotype occurred a few times. The chain links TRBV20-1 to TRBJ2-7, with a possible D match to TRBD2 (7 bases). V dropped 6 bases and J dropped 2 bases, with 14 bases sitting between them. The length of the CDR3 is 13 residues. Germline values: CDR1 DFQATT, CDR2 SNEGSKA (reference sequence). As DNA, the CDR3 is TGCAGTGCCGTGGGGGGGGGCCCCTACGAGCAGTACTTC. Protein: CSAVGGGPYEQYF.

This clonotype has more than one count but fewer than ten. The chain is built from TRBV7-9 and TRBJ1-2; TRBD1 matches at 9 bases. Trimming removed 5 bases from V and 7 bases from J; junction bases left unmatched: 8. Germline V gives CDR1 SEHNR, CDR2 FQNEAQ (reference sequence). The length of the CDR3 is 14 residues. CDR3 DNA sequence: TGTGCCAGCAGCGAGGGGACAGGGATGGCTGGCTACACCTTC. It yields the protein CASSEGTGMAGYTF. The full variable domain, its missing parts supplied by reference TRBV7-9 and TRBJ1-2, is DTGVSQNPRHKITKRGQNVTFRCDPISEHNRLYWYRQTLGQGPEFLTYFQNEAQLEKSRLLSDRFSAERPKGSFSTLEIQRTEQGDSAMYLCASSEGTGMAGYTFGSGTRLTVV.

The chain links TRBV19 to TRBJ1-1; D not certain. With 4 bases removed from V and 1 base from J, the gap between germline ends came to 19 bases. Germline CDR1 and CDR2: LNHDA and SQIVND (reference sequence). The CDR3 loop spans 17 amino acids. CDR3 coding DNA: TGTGCCAGTAGTACCCCCACAAGTTCTGTTGGGAACACTGAAGCTTTCTTT. This codes for CASSTPTSSVGNTEAFF.

This clonotype appeared a few times. This chain uses TRBV7-6 with TRBJ2-5; TRBD1 matches at 7 bases. Germline values: CDR1 SGHVS, CDR2 FNYEAQ. V trimming: 1 base; J trimming: 5 bases; junction bases outside the gene matches: 4. The CDR3 totals 14 residues. CDR3 DNA sequence: TGTGCCAGCAGCTTAGATACAGGGGATGAGACCCAGTACTTC. Its translation: CASSLDTGDETQYF.

V gene TRBV11-2 combines with J gene TRBJ2-3; D may be TRBD1 (6 bases). There are 14 residues in the CDR3. V lost 4 bases, J lost 8 bases, and 16 bases lay in between. CDR1 SGHAT and CDR2 FQNNGV come from the germline V gene. The CDR3 is CASSSPRGWGTQYF. The CDR3 bases are TGTGCCAGCAGCTCACCCAGGGGTTGGGGTACGCAGTATTTT.

This clonotype showed up just once. Because it lacks the conserved phenylalanine or tryptophan at the end, this CDR3 is likely a read error. The gene calls are TRBV30 and TRBJ2-4; D tentatively reads TRBD1 or TRBD2 (5 bases each). Germline V gene lookup returns CDR1 GTSNPN and CDR2 SVGIG (reference sequence). The CDR3 consists of 13 residues. Trimming left V 0 bases short and J 12 bases short, with 15 bases between. The CDR3 sequence is CAWSVAGEGDQYL. The CDR3 region has the DNA TGTGCCTGGAGTGTCGCCGGGGAAGGGGATCAGTACTTG.

The chain is built from TRBV27 and TRBJ1-5, with no clear D. Trimming took 4 bases from V and 2 from J, leaving 12 bases between them. This CDR3 has 15 amino acids. Germline CDR1 and CDR2: MNHEY and SMNVEV (reference sequence). DNA for the CDR3: TGTGCCAGCAGTTCATCCCTTGGGCGCAATCAGCCCCAGCATTTT. This gives the protein CASSSSLGRNQPQHF.

The V gene is TRBV7-9, the J gene TRBJ2-6, with D possibly matching TRBD1 (6 bases). This CDR3 contains 16 residues. V was clipped by 11 bases and J by 2 bases, with 19 bases between them. Germline CDR1 reads SEHNR; CDR2 reads FQNEAQ (reference sequence). The CDR3 is CACADSGGTGANVLTF. CDR3 DNA: TGTGCCTGCGCTGACAGTGGGGGCACTGGGGCCAACGTCCTGACTTTC. The whole variable domain, filled in from reference TRBV7-9 and TRBJ2-6, reads DTGVSQNPRHKITKRGQNVTFRCDPISEHNRLYWYRQTLGQGPEFLTYFQNEAQLEKSRLLSDRFSAERPKGSFSTLEIQRTEQGDSAMYLCACADSGGTGANVLTFGAGSRLTVL.

This clonotype was observed many times. The V and J genes are TRBV29-1 and TRBJ2-3; tentatively, D is TRBD1 (6 bases). Between the trimmed V and J ends, which lost 2 bases and 4 bases, there was a span of 10 bases. The CDR3 spans 13 residues. The V gene's germline CDR1 is SQVTM and CDR2 ANQGSEA. The CDR3 spells CSVEFAGADTQYF. As DNA, the CDR3 is TGCAGCGTTGAATTCGCAGGGGCAGATACGCAGTATTTT.

V is TRBV7-9 and J is TRBJ1-1; D remains ambiguous. CDR3 length equals 8 residues. Germline V CDR1 and CDR2: SEHNR, FQNEAQ (reference sequence). Trimming took 11 bases from V and 9 from J, leaving 7 bases between them. The CDR3 DNA reads TGTGCCGGGGATCAAGCTTTCTTT. Protein sequence: CAGDQAFF.

This clonotype was counted ten times or more. The chain joins TRBV20-1 to TRBJ2-5, with TRBD2 matching 14 bases. J lost 1 base, V lost 6 bases, and 10 bases had no gene match. The CDR3 is 17 residues long. Per germline, CDR1 DFQATT and CDR2 SNEGSKA (reference sequence). CDR3 sequence: CSASGLAGGIFQETQYF. CDR3 DNA sequence: TGCAGTGCGAGTGGACTAGCGGGAGGTATTTTCCAAGAGACCCAGTACTTC.

The sample holds many counts of this clonotype. The chain couples TRBV4-1 to TRBJ2-3, with 11 bases matching TRBD2. V gave up 2 bases and J gave up 2 bases; unmatched junction bases: 3. Germline assignment: CDR1 MGHRA and CDR2 YSYEKL. The CDR3 covers 16 residues. CDR3 bases: TGCGCCAGCAGCCAACCGGGACTAGCGGCCACAGATACGCAGTATTTT. Translation gives CASSQPGLAATDTQYF.

This clonotype was counted many times. V and J are TRBV6-1 and TRBJ1-2; D gene uncertain. Germline V gene lookup returns CDR1 MNHNS and CDR2 SASEGT. CDR3 size: 13 residues. V was clipped by 2 bases and J by 4 bases, with 8 bases between them. The CDR3 nucleotides are TGTGCCAGCAGTGAACCGAACTTCTATGGCTACACCTTC. It codes for CASSEPNFYGYTF.

In its sample, this clonotype was seen a few times. The chain is built from TRBV20-1 and TRBJ2-1, with D perhaps TRBD2 (6 bases). The V and J ends lost 1 base and 2 bases respectively, with 15 bases between them. Germline-derived CDR1 and CDR2 are DFQATT and SNEGSKA (reference sequence). This CDR3 region has 16 residues. This CDR3 is CSARAPLAKAYNEQFF. As DNA, the CDR3 is TGCAGTGCTAGAGCCCCACTAGCTAAGGCCTACAATGAGCAGTTCTTC.

The table lists this clonotype with a few counts. J is TRBJ2-7 and V is TRBV7-8, with TRBD2 identical over 9 bases. CDR3 size: 16 residues. CDR1 is SGHVS and CDR2 is FQNEAQ in the germline V gene. With V trimmed by 5 bases and J by 0 bases, 8 bases remained unmatched. The CDR3 region is CASSQGVAGASYEQYF. DNA of the CDR3: TGTGCCAGCAGCCAGGGGGTAGCGGGAGCCTCCTACGAGCAGTACTTC.

This clonotype was picked up a small number of times. This chain uses TRBV29-1 with TRBJ1-1; D unresolved. The germline CDR1 and CDR2 sequences are SQVTM and ANQGSEA. The germline V and J ends were trimmed by 8 bases and 0 bases, with 13 bases remaining between them. This CDR3 comprises 13 residues. The CDR3 DNA follows: TGCAGCCCTGGTTTACTAATGAACACTGAAGCTTTCTTT. This codes for CSPGLLMNTEAFF.